The 15 T cell receptor beta chains in this list originate from one sample, sequenced in a study of spatial heterogeneity in lung cancer. Time point noted: blood at routine non-recurrence follow-up after resection. TCRdb re-called the 5' RACE reads with MiXCR, one entry per CDR3 protein. Counted here are 110,000 or so distinct CDR3 sequences, roughly a tenth occurring once; the ten biggest clones make up approximately 24%. The sample was PBMCs, taken at follow-up. All receptors come from a female donor with early-stage non-small cell lung cancer.

This clonotype occurred a few times. DNA for the CDR3: TGTGCCAGCAGTAGCGGGAGCAACTACGAGCAGTACGTC. Residues: CASSSGSNYEQYV. This chain connects TRBV27 to TRBJ2-7; 8 bases align to TRBD2. The germline gives CDR1 MNHEY, CDR2 SMNVEV (reference sequence). Germline trimming cut 5 bases from V and 3 bases from J; bases unmatched to any gene: 3. CDR3 length: 13 residues.

The sample holds many counts of this clonotype. This rearrangement joins TRBV20-1 to TRBJ2-1; 9 bases are shared with TRBD2. Germline CDR1 is DFQATT and CDR2 is SNEGSKA (reference sequence). Trimming at V came to 6 bases and at J to 5 bases, leaving 11 bases not matched to a gene. The CDR3 loop spans 15 amino acids. CDR3 amino acids: CSAPNSGSTNNEQFF. The CDR3 bases are TGCAGTGCCCCGAATAGCGGGAGTACCAACAATGAGCAGTTCTTC.

The CDR3 sequence is CASRTGGVRTDTQYF. The CDR3 DNA reads TGCGCCAGCAGAACAGGGGGCGTACGCACAGATACGCAGTATTTT. This chain connects TRBV5-1 to TRBJ2-3; 9 bases map to TRBD1. This CDR3 is 15 amino acids long. With 5 bases clipped from V and 1 base from J, the junction kept 5 bases outside the gene matches. CDR1 SGHRS and CDR2 YFSETQ come from the germline V gene.

V and J are TRBV11-2 and TRBJ2-3; possible D gene TRBD2, 6 bases. Germline V lookup: CDR1 SGHAT, CDR2 FQNNGV. V lost 3 bases to trimming and J lost 4 bases, with 14 bases between them. The CDR3 is made up of 15 amino acids. In nucleotides, the CDR3 is TGTGCCAGCAGCTTCGAGGGAGGATTTTCAGATACGCAGTATTTT. Protein product: CASSFEGGFSDTQYF.

V and J are TRBV7-2 and TRBJ2-1; D gene uncertain. Per germline, CDR1 SGHTA and CDR2 FQGNSA. V lost 6 bases, J lost 8 bases, and 8 bases lay in between. The CDR3 runs to 11 residues. Here the CDR3 reads CASRTVDEQFF. The DNA of the CDR3 is TGTGCCAGCAGGACCGTGGATGAGCAGTTCTTC.

This chain links TRBV2 with TRBJ1-5; maybe TRBD1 (5 bases). The CDR3 covers 14 residues. CDR1 and CDR2 from the germline V gene are SNHLY and FYNNEI. The V and J ends lost 8 bases and 1 base respectively, with 12 bases between them. CDR3 nucleotide sequence: TGTGCCAGCGGAGGGGACTCAAGCAATCAGCCCCAGCATTTT. Amino acids: CASGGDSSNQPQHF.

A few counts support this clonotype. The rearrangement joins TRBV7-2 to TRBJ1-1; TRBD1 might be the D (5 bases). Trimming cost V 4 bases and J 3 bases, with 21 bases left between them. This CDR3 comprises 17 residues. Germline loops: CDR1 SGHTA, CDR2 FQGNSA. As DNA, the CDR3 is TGTGCCAGCAGCTCCGAAATAGGGGTCAGAACCTACACTGAAGCTTTCTTT. Residues: CASSSEIGVRTYTEAFF.

The chain uses TRBV29-1 and TRBJ2-1; the D call may be TRBD1 or TRBD2 (5 bases each). The V gene's germline CDR1 is SQVTM and CDR2 ANQGSEA. There are 14 residues in the CDR3. V lost 6 bases and J 2 bases, leaving 14 bases between the germline ends. CDR3 in DNA: TGCAGCGTGAGGGGAGCGCACGCCTACAATGAGCAGTTCTTC. It encodes CSVRGAHAYNEQFF.

This clonotype was found many times. The gene calls are TRBV4-1 and TRBJ2-5; 9 bases agree with TRBD1. Germline V gene sequence: CDR1 MGHRA, CDR2 YSYEKL. Trimming cost V 3 bases and J 5 bases; bases outside gene matches: 7. The CDR3 has 15 residues. CDR3 nucleotide sequence: TGCGCCAGCAGCCAGGGGGACAGGGTATCTGAGACCCAGTACTTC. This translates into CASSQGDRVSETQYF.

This clonotype was seen more than once but under ten times. V gene TRBV27 combines with J gene TRBJ2-3, with 8 bases identical to TRBD1. Trimming cost V 6 bases and J 5 bases; bases outside gene matches: 4. There are 13 residues in the CDR3. Germline V gene sequence: CDR1 MNHEY, CDR2 SMNVEV (reference sequence). The CDR3: CASRTGAVDTQYF. CDR3 nucleotide sequence: TGTGCCAGCAGGACAGGGGCGGTAGATACGCAGTATTTT.

This clonotype was counted ten times or more. The rearrangement links TRBV7-9 to TRBJ2-1, with D tentatively TRBD1 (6 bases). Germline CDR1 SEHNR, CDR2 FQNEAQ (reference sequence). V lost 4 bases, J lost 8 bases, and 9 bases lay in between. This CDR3 has 12 residues. CDR3 in amino acids: CASSSGAYEQFF. The CDR3 region has the DNA TGTGCCAGCAGCTCAGGGGCGTATGAGCAGTTCTTC.

The chain joins TRBV28 to TRBJ2-7; D is perhaps TRBD2 (6 bases). V lost 5 bases and J lost 2, with 10 bases in between. This CDR3 is built from 13 residues. CDR1 and CDR2 (germline): MDHEN, SYDVKM. The CDR3 loop is CASSGTATYEQYF. CDR3 coding DNA: TGTGCCAGCAGTGGGACTGCCACCTACGAGCAGTACTTC. Full variable domain (outside the CDR3, taken from reference TRBV28 and TRBJ2-7): DVKVTQSSRYLVKRTGEKVFLECVQDMDHENMFWYRQDPGLGLRLIYFSYDVKMKEKGDIPEGYSVSREKKERFSLILESASTNQTSMYLCASSGTATYEQYFGPGTRLTVT.

This chain uses TRBV29-1 with TRBJ1-5; 7 bases line up with TRBD1. This CDR3 has 13 residues. CDR1 is SQVTM, CDR2 ANQGSEA, per germline. Trimming at V came to 7 bases and at J to 1 base, leaving 4 bases not matched to a gene. The CDR3 region has the DNA TGCAGCGCCAGACAGGGAAGCAATCAGCCCCAGCATTTT. Translated, it gives CSARQGSNQPQHF.

This clonotype was picked up many times. The rearrangement joins TRBV5-1 to TRBJ2-5; D not certain. V shed 2 bases and J shed 1 base, with 6 bases lying between them. Germline V CDR1 and CDR2: SGHRS, YFSETQ. The CDR3 has 13 residues. CDR3 in amino acids: CASSFRSQETQYF. CDR3 nucleotide sequence: TGCGCCAGCAGCTTTCGCAGCCAAGAGACCCAGTACTTC.

This clonotype appeared a few times. The CDR3 spells CASSAGVAGRPQHF. The CDR3 nucleotides are TGTGCCAGCAGCGCAGGGGTCGCGGGGCGGCCCCAGCATTTT. This chain joins TRBV7-2 and TRBJ1-5, with D possibly matching TRBD1 (6 bases). Germline lookup yields CDR1 SGHTA and CDR2 FQGNSA. V was shortened by 5 bases and J by 9 bases, with 17 bases between the two germline ends. The CDR3 length is 14 residues.